This is a list of T cell receptor beta chains from one sample in a study of cytomegalovirus exposure and HLA in healthy donors. TCRdb's table, derived via immunoSEQ multiplex PCR, lists solely in-frame clones and lacks some. The sample records 200,000 or so clones, more than 70% being singletons. The sequenced material came from PBMCs. The receptors shown here come from a boy between 5 and 17 years old in good health and CMV-seronegative. The CDR3 runs from the conserved cysteine through the conserved F or W. Fields, in order: V gene, J gene, D gene, clone size, CDR3 protein, CDR3 DNA. The D gene is left open where the match is weak. Clone size is stated in some rows and not others, as once, few, many or a class when expanded.

V gene: TRBV27; J gene: TRBJ2-7; D gene: TRBD2; clone size: -; CDR3 protein: CASSPTSGSTYEQYF; CDR3 DNA: TGTGCCAGCAGCCCAACTAGCGGGAGTACATACGAGCAGTACTTC
V gene: TRBV15; J gene: TRBJ1-5; D gene: TRBD1; clone size: -; CDR3 protein: CATSKSETGRNQPQHF; CDR3 DNA: TGTGCCACCAGCAAGAGCGAGACAGGGCGAAATCAGCCCCAGCATTTT
V gene: TRBV6-5; J gene: TRBJ2-1; D gene: TRBD1; clone size: once; CDR3 protein: CASSFGTGGNEQFF; CDR3 DNA: TGTGCCAGCAGTTTTGGGACAGGGGGCAATGAGCAGTTCTTC
V gene: TRBV25-1; J gene: TRBJ2-1; D gene: TRBD1; clone size: -; CDR3 protein: CASSVLDRGLYNEQFF; CDR3 DNA: TGTGCCAGCAGTGTGCTAGACAGGGGGCTCTACAATGAGCAGTTCTTC
V gene: TRBV9; J gene: TRBJ2-7; D gene: -; clone size: -; CDR3 protein: CASSGGTSYEQYF; CDR3 DNA: TGTGCCAGCAGCGGGGGGACATCCTACGAGCAGTACTTC
V gene: TRBV15; J gene: TRBJ1-6; D gene: TRBD1; clone size: -; CDR3 protein: CATRRDGTVFSPLHF; CDR3 DNA: TGTGCCACCAGGCGGGACGGGACAGTATTTTCACCCCTCCACTTT
V gene: TRBV15; J gene: TRBJ1-5; D gene: TRBD1; clone size: -; CDR3 protein: CATSGGQGSQPQHF; CDR3 DNA: TGTGCCACCAGCGGTGGACAGGGGAGTCAGCCCCAGCATTTT
V gene: TRBV28; J gene: TRBJ2-7; D gene: -; clone size: -; CDR3 protein: CASRKSGAYEQYF; CDR3 DNA: TGTGCCAGCAGGAAGTCAGGGGCCTACGAGCAGTACTTC
V gene: TRBV5-1; J gene: TRBJ2-4; D gene: TRBD1; clone size: -; CDR3 protein: CASSPGQALQNIQYF; CDR3 DNA: TGCGCCAGCAGCCCGGGACAGGCTCTCCAAAACATTCAGTACTTC
V gene: TRBV10-1; J gene: TRBJ2-5; D gene: -; clone size: once; CDR3 protein: CASSERVGAQETQYF; CDR3 DNA: TGCGCCAGCAGTGAGAGGGTGGGAGCCCAAGAGACCCAGTACTTC
V gene: TRBV10-3; J gene: TRBJ2-6; D gene: -; clone size: -; CDR3 protein: CAISNSSGANVLTF; CDR3 DNA: TGTGCCATCAGTAATAGCTCTGGGGCCAACGTCCTGACTTTC
V gene: TRBV27; J gene: TRBJ1-4; D gene: -; clone size: -; CDR3 protein: CASSSSGAATNEKLFF; CDR3 DNA: TGTGCCAGCAGTTCGTCAGGGGCCGCAACTAATGAAAAACTGTTTTTT
V gene: TRBV28; J gene: TRBJ2-1; D gene: -; clone size: -; CDR3 protein: CASRRAGQAYNEQFF; CDR3 DNA: TGTGCCAGCAGAAGAGCGGGACAGGCCTACAATGAGCAGTTCTTC
V gene: TRBV5-4; J gene: TRBJ2-7; D gene: -; clone size: -; CDR3 protein: CASSPATGYEQYF; CDR3 DNA: TGTGCCAGCAGCCCGGCCACAGGGTACGAGCAGTACTTC
V gene: TRBV10-3; J gene: TRBJ1-1; D gene: -; clone size: -; CDR3 protein: CAINDPREGTEAFF; CDR3 DNA: TGTGCCATCAACGACCCCAGAGAGGGCACTGAAGCTTTCTTT
V gene: TRBV4-2; J gene: TRBJ1-2; D gene: -; clone size: few; CDR3 protein: CASSQAPGSGGYGYTF; CDR3 DNA: TGTGCCAGCAGCCAAGCCCCAGGGAGCGGGGGTTATGGCTACACCTTC
V gene: TRBV7-9; J gene: TRBJ1-1; D gene: -; clone size: -; CDR3 protein: CASSLANATGKVAEAFF; CDR3 DNA: TGTGCCAGCAGCTTAGCCAACGCTACAGGGAAGGTCGCTGAAGCTTTCTTT
V gene: TRBV15; J gene: TRBJ2-7; D gene: -; clone size: -; CDR3 protein: CATSRGGATGGSYEQYF; CDR3 DNA: TGTGCCACCAGCAGAGGAGGTGCGACAGGCGGGTCCTACGAGCAGTACTTC
V gene: TRBV27; J gene: TRBJ2-3; D gene: -; clone size: -; CDR3 protein: CASSSLSTDTQYF; CDR3 DNA: TGTGCCAGCAGTTCTCTAAGCACAGATACGCAGTATTTT
V gene: TRBV30; J gene: TRBJ1-2; D gene: -; clone size: -; CDR3 protein: CAWSVRHRGSYGYTF; CDR3 DNA: TGTGCCTGGAGTGTTAGACACCGAGGGAGCTATGGCTACACCTTC
V gene: TRBV25-1; J gene: TRBJ2-2; D gene: TRBD2; clone size: -; CDR3 protein: CASSGMGTSGSTGELFF; CDR3 DNA: TGTGCCAGCAGTGGTATGGGGACTAGCGGATCCACCGGGGAGCTGTTTTTT
V gene: TRBV27; J gene: TRBJ1-3; D gene: -; clone size: -; CDR3 protein: CASSSSGTGNTIYF; CDR3 DNA: TGTGCCAGCAGTTCGTCAGGGACTGGAAACACCATATATTTT
V gene: TRBV7-2; J gene: TRBJ2-1; D gene: TRBD1; clone size: -; CDR3 protein: CASSLGQGPYNEQFF; CDR3 DNA: TGTGCCAGCAGCTTGGGACAGGGCCCCTACAATGAGCAGTTCTTC
V gene: TRBV2; J gene: TRBJ2-7; D gene: -; clone size: once; CDR3 protein: CASSESGGLISYEQYF; CDR3 DNA: TGTGCCAGCAGTGAGTCGGGGGGCCTTATCTCCTACGAGCAGTACTTC
V gene: TRBV6-1; J gene: TRBJ1-5; D gene: -; clone size: few; CDR3 protein: CASSGHIGSNQPQHF; CDR3 DNA: TGTGCCAGCAGCGGACATATCGGTAGCAATCAGCCCCAGCATTTT
V gene: TRBV4-2; J gene: TRBJ1-1; D gene: TRBD1; clone size: -; CDR3 protein: CASSQEKGAGYTEAFF; CDR3 DNA: TGTGCCAGCAGCCAAGAGAAGGGGGCCGGATATACTGAAGCTTTCTTT
V gene: TRBV6-1; J gene: TRBJ1-1; D gene: TRBD1; clone size: few; CDR3 protein: CASRKDRVGSTEAFF; CDR3 DNA: TGTGCCAGCAGGAAAGACAGGGTCGGGAGCACTGAAGCTTTCTTT
V gene: TRBV28; J gene: TRBJ2-1; D gene: -; clone size: -; CDR3 protein: CASRTKTSSYNEQFF; CDR3 DNA: TGTGCCAGCAGGACTAAGACGAGCTCCTACAATGAGCAGTTCTTC
V gene: TRBV19; J gene: TRBJ2-2; D gene: -; clone size: -; CDR3 protein: CASSITGTTGELFF; CDR3 DNA: TGTGCCAGTAGTATTACAGGGACCACCGGGGAGCTGTTTTTT
V gene: TRBV5-4; J gene: TRBJ2-7; D gene: -; clone size: -; CDR3 protein: CASSVQGVDYEQYF; CDR3 DNA: TGTGCCAGCAGCGTACAGGGTGTGGACTACGAGCAGTACTTC
V gene: TRBV5-1; J gene: TRBJ2-5; D gene: -; clone size: -; CDR3 protein: CASSLVGASVQETQYF; CDR3 DNA: TGCGCCAGCAGCTTGGTGGGCGCGTCCGTCCAAGAGACCCAGTACTTC
V gene: TRBV7-8; J gene: TRBJ2-1; D gene: TRBD2; clone size: -; CDR3 protein: CASSFALLAGVTWNEQFF; CDR3 DNA: TGTGCCAGCAGCTTCGCGTTACTAGCGGGAGTAACTTGGAATGAGCAGTTCTTC
V gene: TRBV29-1; J gene: TRBJ2-7; D gene: TRBD1; clone size: -; CDR3 protein: CSVAYRDSDGEYF; CDR3 DNA: TGCAGCGTTGCCTATCGGGACAGCGATGGGGAGTACTTC
V gene: TRBV2; J gene: TRBJ2-7; D gene: -; clone size: once; CDR3 protein: CASTGERSHEQYF; CDR3 DNA: TGTGCCAGCACGGGGGAGCGAAGTCACGAGCAGTACTTC
V gene: TRBV11-2; J gene: TRBJ1-2; D gene: -; clone size: few; CDR3 protein: CASSATRGEGGYTF; CDR3 DNA: TGTGCCAGCAGCGCCACCCGTGGGGAGGGGGGCTACACCTTC
V gene: TRBV27; J gene: TRBJ1-2; D gene: -; clone size: -; CDR3 protein: CASSPGQYPYGYTF; CDR3 DNA: TGTGCCAGCAGTCCTGGACAGTACCCCTATGGCTACACCTTC